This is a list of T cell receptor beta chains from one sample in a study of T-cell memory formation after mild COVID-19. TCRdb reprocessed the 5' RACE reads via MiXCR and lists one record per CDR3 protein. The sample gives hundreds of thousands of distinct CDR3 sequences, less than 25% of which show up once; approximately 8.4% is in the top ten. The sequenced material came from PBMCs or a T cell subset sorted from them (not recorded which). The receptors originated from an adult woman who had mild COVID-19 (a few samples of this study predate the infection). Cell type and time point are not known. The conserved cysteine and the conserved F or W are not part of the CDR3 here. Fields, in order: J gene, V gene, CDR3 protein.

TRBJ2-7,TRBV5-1,ASTPGTASYEQY
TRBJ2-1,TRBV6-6,ASSYGGRISYNEQF
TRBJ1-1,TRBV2,ASSDEWGTEAF
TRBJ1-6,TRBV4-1,ASSHLNSPLH
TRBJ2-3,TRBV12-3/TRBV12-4,ASSSRLAGGPSADTQY
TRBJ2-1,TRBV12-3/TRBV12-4,ASSPPGLATEQF
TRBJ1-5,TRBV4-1,ASSLSDRNQPQH
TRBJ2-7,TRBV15,ATSRDAGDEQY
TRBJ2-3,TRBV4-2,ASSHPMGGADTDTQY
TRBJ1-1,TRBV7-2,ASTLGGGNTEAF
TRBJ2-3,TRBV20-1,SAEGGDTQY
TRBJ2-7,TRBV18,ASSPPSPSYEQY
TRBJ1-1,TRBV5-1,ASSLVRGQTEAF
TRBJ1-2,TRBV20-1,SASATNYGYT
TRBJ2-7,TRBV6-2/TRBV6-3,ASSYGLIEQY
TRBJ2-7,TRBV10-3,ATRGTGEGEQY
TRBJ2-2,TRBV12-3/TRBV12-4,ASSPLAGGRGTGELF
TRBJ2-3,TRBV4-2,ASSQREGTDTQY
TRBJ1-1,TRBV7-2,ASSLTNRGTEAF
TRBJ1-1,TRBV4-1,ASSQFANTEAF
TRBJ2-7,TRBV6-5,ASNPSGTGGREQY
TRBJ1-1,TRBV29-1,SVGGGTGDTEAF
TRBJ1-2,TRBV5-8,ASGTGTEGSQS
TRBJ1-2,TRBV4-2,ASSQEVTGGAYYGYT
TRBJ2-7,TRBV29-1,SVVGVAGQY
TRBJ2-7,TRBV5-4,ASTTEVGEQY
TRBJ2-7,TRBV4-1,ASSQEDYEQY
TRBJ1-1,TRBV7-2,ASSSGTGGRTGTEAF
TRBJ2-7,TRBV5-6,ASSFGNGFEQY
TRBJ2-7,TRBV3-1,ARGLETYEQY
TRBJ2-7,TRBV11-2,ASSFESVAMGRSSYEQY
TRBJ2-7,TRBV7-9,ASSGRDRIYEQY
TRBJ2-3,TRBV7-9,ASSLSPGGTDTQY
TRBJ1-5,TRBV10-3,AISSTGPQPQH
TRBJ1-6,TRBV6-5,ASSRTVGYNSPLH
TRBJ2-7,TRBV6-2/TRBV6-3,ASKRGSGNEQY
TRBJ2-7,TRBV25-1,ASSDPGGVSYEQY
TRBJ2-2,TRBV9,ASSPTGLAGTGELF
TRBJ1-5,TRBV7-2,ASSLASGTGGQPQH
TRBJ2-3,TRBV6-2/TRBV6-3,ASSQKRRSADTQY
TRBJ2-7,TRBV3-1,ASSQVGTGSSYEQY
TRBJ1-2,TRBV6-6,ASSPLAPIGGYYGYT
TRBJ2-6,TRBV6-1,ASSGQGLSSGANVLT